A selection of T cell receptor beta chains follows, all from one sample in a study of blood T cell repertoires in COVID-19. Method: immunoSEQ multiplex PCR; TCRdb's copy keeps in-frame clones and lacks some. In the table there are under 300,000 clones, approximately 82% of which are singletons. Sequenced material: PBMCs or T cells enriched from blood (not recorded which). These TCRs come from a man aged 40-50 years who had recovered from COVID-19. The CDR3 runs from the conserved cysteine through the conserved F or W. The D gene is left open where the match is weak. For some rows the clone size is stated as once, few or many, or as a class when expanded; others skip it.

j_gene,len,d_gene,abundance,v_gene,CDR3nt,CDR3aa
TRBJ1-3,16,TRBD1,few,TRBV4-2,TGTGCCAGCAGCCAAGCGGCAGGGGGCTCTGGAAACACCATATATTTT,CASSQAAGGSGNTIYF
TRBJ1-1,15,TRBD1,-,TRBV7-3,TGTGCCAGCAGCACCGGGACAGGGAGGATCACTGAAGCTTTCTTT,CASSTGTGRITEAFF
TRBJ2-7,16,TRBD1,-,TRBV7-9,TGTGCCAGCAGCTTAAGGTTGGGGACAGGGGTCTACGAGCAGTACTTC,CASSLRLGTGVYEQYF
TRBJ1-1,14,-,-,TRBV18,TGTGCCAGCTCACCAAGGGGGGGGAAACCTGAAGCTTTCTTT,CASSPRGGKPEAFF
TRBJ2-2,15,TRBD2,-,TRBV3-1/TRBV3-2,TGTGCCAGCAGCCTTAGCGGGGCGAACACCGGGGAGCTGTTTTTT,CASSLSGANTGELFF
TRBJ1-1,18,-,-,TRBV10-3,TGTGCCATCAGTGAGTCGGAGATGGGGAGGGGACGGAACACTGAAGCTTTCTTT,CAISESEMGRGRNTEAFF
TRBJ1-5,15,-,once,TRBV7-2,TGTGCCAGCAGCCTCAGACCCAGCGGTAATCAGCCCCAGCATTTT,CASSLRPSGNQPQHF
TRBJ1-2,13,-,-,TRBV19,TGTGCCAGTAGTATTGTGGAGTACTATGGCTACACCTTC,CASSIVEYYGYTF
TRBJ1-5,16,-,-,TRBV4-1,TGCGCCAGCAGCCAAGATGGGCAGGGCCTATATCAGCCCCAGCATTTT,CASSQDGQGLYQPQHF
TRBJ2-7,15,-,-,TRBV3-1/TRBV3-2,TGTGCCAGCAGCCAATCCGGGGGATCCCGGGGCGAGCAGTACTTC,CASSQSGGSRGEQYF
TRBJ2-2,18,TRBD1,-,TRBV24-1,TGTGCCACCAGTGATTGGACCGGGACAGGGAAGAACACCGGGGAGCTGTTTTTT,CATSDWTGTGKNTGELFF
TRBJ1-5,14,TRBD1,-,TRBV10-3,TGTGCCATCAGTGCTGGGACAGCCAATCAGCCCCAGCATTTT,CAISAGTANQPQHF
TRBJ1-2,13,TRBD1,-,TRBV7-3,TGTGCCAGCAGCCCCGACAGGGACTATGGCTACACCTTC,CASSPDRDYGYTF
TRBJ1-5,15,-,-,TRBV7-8,TGTGCCAGCAGTCGGGGGGGCTCGAACGATCAGCCCCAGCATTTT,CASSRGGSNDQPQHF
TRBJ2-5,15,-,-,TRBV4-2,TGTGCCAGCAGCCAACCGGGACTGGAAAAAGAGACCCAGTACTTC,CASSQPGLEKETQYF
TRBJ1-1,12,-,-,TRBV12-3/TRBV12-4,TGTGCCAGCGGACACTTCAACACTGAAGCTTTCTTT,CASGHFNTEAFF
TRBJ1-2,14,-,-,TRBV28,TGTGCCATCCGGGGGGGGGTCGCTAACTATGGCTACACCTTC,CAIRGGVANYGYTF
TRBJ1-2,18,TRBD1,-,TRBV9,TGTGCCAGCAGCGTAGCTATGGGACAGGGGCTTATGAACTATGGCTACACCTTC,CASSVAMGQGLMNYGYTF
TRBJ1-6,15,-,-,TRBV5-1,TGCGCCAGCAGCCTCACTCAGGGGAAAGGATCACCCCTCCACTTT,CASSLTQGKGSPLHF
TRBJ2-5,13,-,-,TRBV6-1,TGTGCCAGCAGTGAGTCAGACCAAGAGACCCAGTACTTC,CASSESDQETQYF
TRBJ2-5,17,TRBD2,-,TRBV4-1,TGCGCCAGCAGCCAAGGGCTCGCGGGAGCTTACCAAGAGACCCAGTACTTC,CASSQGLAGAYQETQYF
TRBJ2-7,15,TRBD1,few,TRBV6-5,TGTGCCAGCAGTCGCCCGGGACAGGGAAGCTACGAGCAGTACTTC,CASSRPGQGSYEQYF
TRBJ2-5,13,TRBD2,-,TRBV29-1,TGCAGCGTTGGTACTAGCGGGGGGAAGACCCAGTACTTC,CSVGTSGGKTQYF
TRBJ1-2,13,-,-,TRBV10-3,TGTGCCATCACTCTCATCGCTGGGGGGGGCTACACCTTC,CAITLIAGGGYTF